The 5 T cell receptor beta chains below come from one sample, sequenced in a study of T cells in Graves' hyperthyroidism and ophthalmopathy. TCR beta CDR3 regions were amplified from RNA transcripts. Carried out on the TCR CDR3, a first-round RT-PCR used the HTBI primer set. TCRdb re-analysed the multiplex PCR reads in MiXCR, keeping a single row per CDR3 protein. The data show under 350,000 distinct CDR3 sequences, with about 13% seen just once and almost 35% held by the top ten. Specimen: blood. These receptors were taken from a woman in her 40s with Graves' ophthalmopathy.

This clonotype was detected ten times or more. The chain joins TRBV28 to TRBJ2-7; D is possibly TRBD1 (5 bases). Germline V gene lookup returns CDR1 MDHEN and CDR2 SYDVKM. The CDR3 is made up of 12 amino acids. The ends were cut back, 6 bases at V and 6 bases at J, with 12 bases in the middle. DNA for the CDR3: TGTGCCAGCAGGGAAGTAGGGGCCGAGCAGTACTTC. It is translated as CASREVGAEQYF.

CDR3 coding DNA: TGTGCCAGCAGAACGACAGGCCTTCTCTACGAGCAGTACTTC. It specifies CASRTTGLLYEQYF. The chain combines TRBV6-1 with TRBJ2-7; perhaps TRBD1 as D (6 bases). CDR3 size: 14 residues. Trimming shortened V by 6 bases and J by 3 bases, and 15 bases separated the two germline ends. Germline V gene data show CDR1 as MNHNS and CDR2 as SASEGT.

At least ten counts were recorded for this clonotype. The chain joins TRBV28 to TRBJ1-1; TRBD1 aligns across 8 bases. The CDR3 runs 12 residues. The junction had 3 bases not matched to a gene; V was cut back by 6 bases and J by 6 bases. Germline V gene sequence: CDR1 MDHEN, CDR2 SYDVKM. The CDR3 is CASSPGGPEAFF. In DNA, the CDR3 is TGTGCCAGCAGCCCAGGGGGCCCTGAAGCTTTCTTT.

This clonotype was observed many times. The gene calls are TRBV7-2 and TRBJ2-3; 7 bases align to TRBD1. The germline gives CDR1 SGHTA, CDR2 FQGNSA. This CDR3 spans 16 amino acids. V was clipped by 3 bases and J by 2 bases; unmatched bases: 8. Here the CDR3 DNA reads TGTGCCAGCAGCTTTCGAAGACAGGGACCCACAGATACGCAGTATTTT. This translates into CASSFRRQGPTDTQYF.

Many counts were recorded for this clonotype. The V gene is TRBV6-1, the J gene TRBJ1-1; D gene ambiguous. This CDR3 spans 14 amino acids. V dropped 6 bases and J dropped 10 bases, with 21 bases sitting between them. Germline assignment: CDR1 MNHNS and CDR2 SASEGT. The CDR3 region is CASRVTPGYGPAFF. CDR3 bases: TGTGCCAGCAGAGTTACACCGGGGTATGGGCCAGCTTTCTTT.